A single sample gave rise to the 16 T cell receptor beta chains below, sequenced in a study of vaccination and CD4 T cells after COVID-19. These receptors are not linked to any known antigen. Treatment noted: approximately nine-day PBMC culture with coronavirus spike peptide pools or control peptides (ViraFEST assay). With the Oncomine TCR Beta short-read assay, DNA from cultured CD4+ T cells was sequenced. TCRdb recomputed calls from the PCR reads with MiXCR, one row per CDR3 protein. The sample gives around 21,000 distinct CDR3 sequences, 48% of which show up once; about 2.7% is in the top ten. The source material was CD4+ T cells from blood, cultured in vitro, sampled after SARS-CoV-2 vaccination. These receptors were obtained from a human donor who had recovered from COVID-19.

J is TRBJ2-7 and V is TRBV11-3; D may correspond to TRBD1 or TRBD2 (6 bases each). The germline gives CDR1 SGHNT, CDR2 YENEEA. Trimming took 5 bases from V and 4 from J, leaving 18 bases between them. CDR3 length equals 15 residues. CDR3: CASSPRGQTRYEQYF. CDR3 nucleotide sequence: TGTGCCAGCAGCCCCCGGGGGCAAACGAGGTACGAGCAGTACTTC.

This clonotype was counted between two and nine times. The rearrangement links TRBV15 to TRBJ2-7, with TRBD1 as a possible D gene (6 bases). Germline values: CDR1 LNHNV, CDR2 YYDKDF (reference sequence). V was trimmed by 2 bases and J by 4 bases, leaving 12 bases between them. The CDR3 consists of 14 residues. For the CDR3, the DNA is TGTGCCACCAGCAGAAGTGGACAGTTTTACGAGCAGTACTTC. Translated, it gives CATSRSGQFYEQYF.

This clonotype was seen a handful of times. This sequence joins TRBV6-1 and TRBJ2-1, with D possibly being TRBD1 or TRBD2 (5 bases each). Germline CDR1 is MNHNS and CDR2 is SASEGT. V was pared by 7 bases and J by 7 bases, with 14 bases between. This CDR3 is 13 amino acids long. CDR3 loop: CASTRDVGNEQFF. In nucleotides, the CDR3 is TGTGCCAGCACCCGGGACGTCGGTAATGAGCAGTTCTTC.

The genes are TRBV20-1 and TRBJ1-2; D is uncertain. The V gene lost 5 bases and the J gene lost 1 base, with 14 bases spanning the gap. The germline V gene has CDR1 DFQATT and CDR2 SNEGSKA (reference sequence). CDR3 size: 14 residues. CDR3 region: CSAQQPPSNYGYTF. CDR3 DNA: TGCAGTGCTCAACAGCCTCCGAGTAACTATGGCTACACCTTC.

This sequence joins TRBV28 and TRBJ1-6; D remains unclear. V was clipped by 7 bases and J by 10 bases, with 26 bases between them. Germline V CDR1 and CDR2: MDHEN, SYDVKM. This CDR3 has 17 amino acids. The CDR3 loop is CASTLLVGRSLYSPLHF. CDR3 nucleotide sequence: TGTGCCAGCACCCTTTTAGTTGGCAGAAGCCTATACTCACCCCTCCACTTT.

This sequence joins TRBV5-1 and TRBJ2-5, with TRBD2 identical over 8 bases. Germline assignment: CDR1 SGHRS and CDR2 YFSETQ. The CDR3 is 14 residues long. Germline trimming cut 4 bases from V and 1 base from J; bases unmatched to any gene: 3. CDR3: CASSEAGGQETQYF. The CDR3 bases are TGCGCCAGCAGCGAGGCGGGGGGCCAAGAGACCCAGTACTTC.

The rearrangement links TRBV10-1 to TRBJ1-5; maybe TRBD1 (5 bases). CDR1 is WNHNN, CDR2 SYGVQD, per germline (reference sequence). The ends were cut back, 4 bases at V and 5 bases at J, with 15 bases in the middle. There are 15 residues in the CDR3. CDR3 in DNA: TGCGCCAGCAGTGGACAGACAAGAACTTATCAGCCCCAGCATTTT. This encodes CASSGQTRTYQPQHF.

V usage is TRBV19 and J usage is TRBJ1-2; possible D gene TRBD1, 5 bases. Germline V gene lookup returns CDR1 LNHDA and CDR2 SQIVND (reference sequence). The CDR3 consists of 13 residues. V was trimmed by 6 bases and J by 6 bases, leaving 14 bases between them. DNA of the CDR3: TGTGCCAGTAGGGTCACAGGAGGGGATGGCTACACCTTC. As protein: CASRVTGGDGYTF.

The rearrangement links TRBV20-1 to TRBJ1-5; D is unresolved. Trimming took off 5 bases at V and 6 bases at J, with 14 bases between the two ends. The V gene's germline CDR1 is DFQATT and CDR2 SNEGSKA (reference sequence). The CDR3 has 13 amino acids. This chain's CDR3 is CSAHAGVFQPQHF. CDR3 sequence (DNA): TGCAGTGCTCACGCTGGGGTGTTTCAGCCCCAGCATTTT.

The V call is TRBV6-1, the J call TRBJ1-2; TRBD1 might be the D (5 bases). The CDR3 sequence is 15 residues long. Trimming removed 2 bases at V and 1 base at J, with 11 bases between. Per germline, CDR1 MNHNS and CDR2 SASEGT. CDR3 coding DNA: TGTGCCAGCAGTGAATCAGGGATCCTTAACTATGGCTACACCTTC. Translated, it gives CASSESGILNYGYTF.

A few counts support this clonotype. V is TRBV27 and J is TRBJ1-2; 7 positions agree with TRBD1. With V trimmed by 6 bases and J by 8 bases, 9 bases remained unmatched. Looked up from germline, CDR1 is MNHEY and CDR2 is SMNVEV (reference sequence). CDR3 length equals 13 residues. DNA for the CDR3: TGTGCCAGCAGACTCCAGGGGGAAGGCGGCTACACCTTC. Protein sequence: CASRLQGEGGYTF.

The chain recombines TRBV20-1 with TRBJ2-7; maybe TRBD2 (5 bases). Trimming took off 3 bases at V and 6 bases at J, with 12 bases between the two ends. The germline gives CDR1 DFQATT, CDR2 SNEGSKA (reference sequence). The CDR3 runs 12 residues. CDR3 nucleotides: TGCAGTGCTAGTCGGGAATTGGGCGAGCAGTACTTC. This sequence encodes CSASRELGEQYF.

This rearrangement joins TRBV27 to TRBJ2-1, with 7 bases lining up with TRBD2. The germline CDR1 and CDR2 sequences are MNHEY and SMNVEV (reference sequence). CDR3 size: 16 residues. Trimming cost V 1 base and J 9 bases; bases outside gene matches: 12. CDR3 sequence reads: CASSLLAGETGGEQFF. In nucleotides, the CDR3 is TGTGCCAGCAGTTTATTGGCGGGGGAAACCGGGGGTGAGCAGTTCTTC.

This chain connects TRBV20-1 to TRBJ2-5, with 15 bases lining up with TRBD2. This CDR3 spans 15 amino acids. V lost 5 bases to trimming and J lost 5 bases; unmatched junction nucleotides: 6. Per the germline V gene, CDR1 is DFQATT and CDR2 is SNEGSKA (reference sequence). The DNA of the CDR3 is TGCAGTGCTGCAGGACTAGCGGGAGGGCCGGAGACCCAGTACTTC. Residues: CSAAGLAGGPETQYF.

The chain is built from TRBV20-1 and TRBJ2-5, with D perhaps TRBD2 (7 bases). The germline V and J ends were trimmed by 3 bases and 4 bases, with 21 bases remaining between them. Germline V gene sequence: CDR1 DFQATT, CDR2 SNEGSKA (reference sequence). The CDR3 covers 16 residues. DNA of the CDR3: TGCAGTGCTAGTCTTGGTGTGGGGGGGCGAGGAGAGACCCAGTACTTC. The encoded protein is CSASLGVGGRGETQYF.

This clonotype was counted between two and nine times. The chain joins TRBV6-2 or TRBV6-3 to TRBJ1-1; 7 nucleotides line up with TRBD1. Per the germline V gene, CDR1 is MNHEY and CDR2 is SVGEGT. The length of the CDR3 is 18 residues. With V trimmed by 2 bases and J by 0 bases, 12 bases remained unmatched. The CDR3 region is CASSYRQGGSLMNTEAFF. In nucleotides, the CDR3 is TGTGCCAGCAGTTACCGACAGGGCGGCAGTCTAATGAACACTGAAGCTTTCTTT.